Listed below are T cell receptor beta chains from one sample, sequenced in a study of blood T cell repertoires in COVID-19. The table came from immunoSEQ multiplex PCR; TCRdb's copy has only in-frame clones and leaves some out. The sample includes more than 200,000 clones, roughly nine tenths seen only once; the top ten take about 6%. The sample consisted of PBMCs or T cells enriched from blood (not recorded which). These receptor sequences come from a woman aged 25 to 45 with acute COVID-19. The CDR3 runs from the conserved cysteine through the conserved F or W. A D gene is named only where the DNA matches it firmly. Expanded clones get a size class; other rows say once, few or many, or leave the size out.

>NA|NA|TRBJ2-1|TRBV27
TGTGCCAGCAGAAACCGGGGTCAAGGATTTTACAATGAGCAGTTCTTC
CASRNRGQGFYNEQFF
>NA|NA|TRBJ2-7|TRBV25-1
TGTGCCAGCAGTGTTACGGGTTCCTACGAGCAGTACTTC
CASSVTGSYEQYF
>TRBD1|once|TRBJ1-4|TRBV4-1
TGCGCCAGCAGCCAAGTTCTGACAGGGGGCCGAGAAAAACTGTTTTTT
CASSQVLTGGREKLFF
>NA|once|TRBJ2-5|TRBV12-5
TGTGCTAGTGGTCCGGAGGGAGGAGAGACCCAGTACTTC
CASGPEGGETQYF
>TRBD1|NA|TRBJ1-2|TRBV19
TGTGCCAGTAGTATGGACAGGAAGGATGGCTACACCTTC
CASSMDRKDGYTF
>TRBD2|NA|TRBJ2-1|TRBV14
TGTGCCAGCAGCAACCGCCTAGCGGGAGGTCATGGGCAGTTCTTC
CASSNRLAGGHGQFF
>NA|NA|TRBJ1-2|TRBV19
TGTGCCAGTACCCACCCCGACAGCGAACTTAACTATGGCTACACCTTC
CASTHPDSELNYGYTF
>NA|NA|TRBJ1-2|TRBV19
TGTGCCAGTAGTCCCGGGAACATTCGTGGCTACACCTTC
CASSPGNIRGYTF
>TRBD2|NA|TRBJ2-5|TRBV7-3
TGTGCCAGCAGCTTGGTCGGGGGGGCTGGAGAGACCCAGTACTTC
CASSLVGGAGETQYF
>TRBD1|NA|TRBJ2-7|TRBV6-2/TRBV6-3
TGTGCCAGCAGCCGGACAGGGCTTAGCTCCTACGAGCAGTACTTC
CASSRTGLSSYEQYF
>NA|NA|TRBJ1-1|TRBV13
TGTGCCAGCAGCTTGCCAGGATTGGGGGGGCCTTTCTTT
CASSLPGLGGPFF
>NA|NA|TRBJ2-2|TRBV7-2
TGTGCCAGCAGCTTCACTCCTCCCGGAAAAGGGGGGAACACCGGGGAGCTGTTTTTT
CASSFTPPGKGGNTGELFF
>TRBD2|NA|TRBJ2-1|TRBV10-3
TGTGCCACGAGACTAGCGTCGAACAATGAGCAGTTCTTC
CATRLASNNEQFF